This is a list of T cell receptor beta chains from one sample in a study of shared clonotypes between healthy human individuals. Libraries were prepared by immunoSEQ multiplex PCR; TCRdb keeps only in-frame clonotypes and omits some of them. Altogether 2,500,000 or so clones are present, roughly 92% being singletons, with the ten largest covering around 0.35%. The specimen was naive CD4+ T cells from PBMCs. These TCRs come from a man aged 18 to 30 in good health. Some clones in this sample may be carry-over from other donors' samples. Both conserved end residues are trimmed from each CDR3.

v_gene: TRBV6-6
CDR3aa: ASSYGGSPPYEQY

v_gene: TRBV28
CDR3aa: ASSWSGENIQY

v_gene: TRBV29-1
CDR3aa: SIGFRASVRETQY

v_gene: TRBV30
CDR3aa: AWTGNSNQPQH

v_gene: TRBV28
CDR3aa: ASSSGASAGELF

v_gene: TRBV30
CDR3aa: AWSLGSAGARF

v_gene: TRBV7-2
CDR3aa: ASSLGDRWGGAYTYGYT

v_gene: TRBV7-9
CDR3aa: ASSLEWGDRNTEAF

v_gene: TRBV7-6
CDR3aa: ASSLGLSEGNQETQY

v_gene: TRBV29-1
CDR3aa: SADTRNTGELF

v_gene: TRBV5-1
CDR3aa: ASSRLQGGAGELF

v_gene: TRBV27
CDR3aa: ASSLQGGQPQH

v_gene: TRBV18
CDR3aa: ASSPRRTGDTDTQY

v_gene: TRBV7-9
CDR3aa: ASSLGQGVHLL

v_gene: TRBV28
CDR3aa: ASSPGIRVYGYT

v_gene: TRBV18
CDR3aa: ASSRRASVDTQY

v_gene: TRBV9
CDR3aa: ASSPTLVGNTIY

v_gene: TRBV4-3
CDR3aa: ASSQALVAYTQY

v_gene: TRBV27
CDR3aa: ASTKAGTGSSYGYT

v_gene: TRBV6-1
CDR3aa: ASSSERAGELF